This T cell receptor (beta chain) appears in the sequencing data of a study of identical twins. Study conclusions and caveats: Carriage of fewer insertions was seen in abundant cord blood beta clonotypes, whereas memory repertoires showed none.

CDR3 size: 14 residues. The J segment lost 3 bases and the V segment lost 2 bases, leaving 1 base of the junction unmatched. In germline, CDR1 is ENHRY, CDR2 SYGVKD. TCRdb used MiXCR to reprocess the 5' RACE reads, holding one entry per CDR3 protein. The sample holds 250,000 or so distinct CDR3 sequences, about 9% seen once. As regards this clonotype: Its matching antigen is unknown.

These same records also appear under a second study, on yellow fever vaccine responses in identical twins.

The source is a young woman in good health. The sample comprised CD8+ T cells sorted from blood. The chain employs TRBV10-3 and TRBJ2-7; TRBD1 matches 10 bases. The CDR3 loop reads CAISERDRGYEQYF. The CDR3 nucleotides are TGTGCCATCAGTGAGAGGGACAGGGGCTACGAGCAGTACTTC.